These T cell receptor beta chains were read from a single sample in a study of blood T cell repertoires in COVID-19. Sequenced by immunoSEQ multiplex PCR; TCRdb stores in-frame clones only, minus some. This table holds about 90,000 clones, about 87% found once. Sequenced material: peripheral blood. These receptors were obtained from a human donor in a cohort sampled during active COVID-19. Each CDR3 is given with its conserved first and last residue. D genes are given only for firm matches. Size values are once, few and many counts, or a class for expanded clones, and some rows have none.

V gene	D gene	clone size	J gene	CDR3 DNA	CDR3 protein
TRBV5-4	-	-	TRBJ1-1	TGTGCCAGCAGCTCAAGGCAGGGCCCAAACACTGAAGCTTTCTTT	CASSSRQGPNTEAFF
TRBV3-1/TRBV3-2	-	-	TRBJ1-1	TGTGCCAGCAGCCAAGAGTTCACATACATGAACACTGAAGCTTTCTTT	CASSQEFTYMNTEAFF
TRBV28	TRBD1	-	TRBJ2-7	TGTGCCAGCAGTCGGGACAGTATCAGCGAGCAGTACTTC	CASSRDSISEQYF
TRBV28	-	-	TRBJ1-5	TGTGCCAGCAGGGAAACGGCGGTGAGCAATCAGCCCCAGCATTTT	CASRETAVSNQPQHF
TRBV30	TRBD1	-	TRBJ1-6	TGTGCCGCACCGACAGGGAGCTCCTATAATTCACCCCTCCACTTT	CAAPTGSSYNSPLHF
TRBV27	-	-	TRBJ1-4	TGTGCCAGCAGTTTTGCGGGTCTTAATGAAAAACTGTTTTTT	CASSFAGLNEKLFF
TRBV6-5	-	-	TRBJ1-5	TGTGCCAGCAGTTACGTCAGGGGTGGCAATCAGCCCCAGCATTTT	CASSYVRGGNQPQHF
TRBV5-4	-	-	TRBJ1-5	TGTGCCAGCAGCTTTCGGGGAAACAATCAGCCCCAGCATTTT	CASSFRGNNQPQHF
TRBV30	TRBD1	-	TRBJ1-3	TGTGCCTGGAGTCGGACAGGGCGGGGAAACACCATATATTTT	CAWSRTGRGNTIYF
TRBV15	-	-	TRBJ2-1	TGTGCCACCAGCAGAGGCACGGCCAGGGGCCGGGGGCAGTTCTTC	CATSRGTARGRGQFF
TRBV2	TRBD1	-	TRBJ1-5	TGTGCCAGCAGTCTCCGGGACAGGGGACAGCCCCAGCATTTT	CASSLRDRGQPQHF
TRBV5-6	TRBD1	-	TRBJ2-1	TGTGCCAGCAGCCGAAGGGACAGGGACAATGAGCAGTTCTTC	CASSRRDRDNEQFF
TRBV9	-	-	TRBJ2-3	TGTGCCAGCAGCGTAAGCCAGGGAAGGACAGATACGCAGTATTTT	CASSVSQGRTDTQYF
TRBV21-1	-	-	TRBJ1-1	TGTGCCAGCAGCAAAGATCCCGGGACTGAAGCTTTCTTT	CASSKDPGTEAFF
TRBV10-3	-	once	TRBJ2-2	TGTGCCATCAGTGCCGCGAACACCGGGGAGCTGTTTTTT	CAISAANTGELFF
TRBV18	-	-	TRBJ1-3	TGTGCCAGCTCACTCCTGGACAGCTCTGGAAACACCATATATTTT	CASSLLDSSGNTIYF
TRBV6-7	TRBD2	-	TRBJ2-5	TGTGCCAGCCCCGGCGAGGGCGGGGGGGCTCGGGGGCAAGAGACCCAGTACTTC	CASPGEGGGARGQETQYF
TRBV5-1	-	-	TRBJ2-7	TGCGCCAGCAGCTTGGTCAACAGCTACGAGCAGTACTTC	CASSLVNSYEQYF
TRBV29-1	-	-	TRBJ1-2	TGCAGCGTTTTTCCCGCAGCGGGATATGGCTACACCTTC	CSVFPAAGYGYTF
TRBV11-2	-	-	TRBJ1-2	TGTGCCAGCAGCTTAGATCCGACAGGCTATGGCTACACCTTC	CASSLDPTGYGYTF
TRBV29-1	TRBD1	-	TRBJ1-2	TGCAGCGTTCAAGGGCAGGGGGGTTATGGCTACACCTTC	CSVQGQGGYGYTF
TRBV24-1	TRBD2	-	TRBJ2-5	TGTGCCACCAGTGATTCCACGAGCGGGGGAGACCAAGAGACCCAGTACTTC	CATSDSTSGGDQETQYF
TRBV4-1	TRBD1	-	TRBJ1-2	TGCGCCAGCAGCCAGGGACAGCCCAAGGACTATGGCTACACCTTC	CASSQGQPKDYGYTF
TRBV5-4	-	-	TRBJ1-2	TGTGCCAGCAGCTTGGCTCTGAACTATGGCTACACCTTC	CASSLALNYGYTF
TRBV14	-	-	TRBJ1-1	TGTGCCAGCAGCCCGTCAACGGGGACTGAAGCTTTCTTT	CASSPSTGTEAFF
TRBV11-1	-	-	TRBJ1-4	TGTGCCAGCAGCTTAAATCCGGGTGCAACTAATGAAAAACTGTTTTTT	CASSLNPGATNEKLFF
TRBV18	-	-	TRBJ1-4	TGTGCCAGCTCACCCGCTCAGAAAGAAAAACTGTTTTTT	CASSPAQKEKLFF
TRBV29-1	-	-	TRBJ1-5	TGCAGCGTTGGTCTCGGAGCGACCCAGCATTTT	CSVGLGATQHF
TRBV10-3	TRBD1	-	TRBJ1-2	TGTGCCATCAGTAACCCGGGACAGGGAGAGTATGGCTACACCTTC	CAISNPGQGEYGYTF
TRBV7-8	-	-	TRBJ1-4	TGTGCCAGCAGCCGTGACGGCGGTCGCGAAAAACTGTTTTTT	CASSRDGGREKLFF
TRBV30	TRBD1	-	TRBJ1-2	TGTGCCTGGAACCCCCGGGGCAGGGGGCCTAGATTCTATGGCTACACCTTC	CAWNPRGRGPRFYGYTF
TRBV19	-	-	TRBJ1-2	TGTGCCAGTCAACGACAATCCGGCTACACCTTC	CASQRQSGYTF
TRBV7-2	-	-	TRBJ1-3	TGTGCCAGCAGCATAGGACAGCCTGGAAACACCATATATTTT	CASSIGQPGNTIYF
TRBV4-1	-	-	TRBJ2-7	TGCGCCAGCAGCCGGCCATCGGACAGCGCTAAGGGCGAGCAGTACTTC	CASSRPSDSAKGEQYF
TRBV18	TRBD1	-	TRBJ2-3	TGTGCCAGCGTGGGGACAGAGCGCTTCACAGATACGCAGTATTTT	CASVGTERFTDTQYF
TRBV3-1/TRBV3-2	-	-	TRBJ2-4	TGTGCCAGCAGCTGGGGGCCAGCGCTAGCCAAAAACATTCAGTACTTC	CASSWGPALAKNIQYF
TRBV7-3	-	-	TRBJ1-1	TGTGCCAGCAGCTTCACACAGACGAACACTGAAGCTTTCTTT	CASSFTQTNTEAFF
TRBV5-4	-	-	TRBJ2-7	TGTGCCAGCACCGAGGACAGCCGCTACGAGCAGTACTTC	CASTEDSRYEQYF
TRBV15	-	-	TRBJ1-5	TGTGCCACCAGCAGAGCTACAGACAGGATCAATCAGCCCCAGCATTTT	CATSRATDRINQPQHF